The 16 T cell receptor beta chains given below trace back to one sample, sequenced in a study of Graves' ophthalmopathy and Graves' hyperthyroidism. Amplification of TCR beta CDR3 regions used RNA transcripts. The library came from an HTBI-primed first-round RT-PCR and a second-round multiplex PCR. A single record per CDR3 protein comes from TCRdb applying MiXCR to the multiplex PCR reads. The sample shows hundreds of thousands of distinct CDR3 sequences, around 40% of them seen only once. Sequencing was carried out using peripheral blood. The receptor set was obtained from an adult man with Graves' ophthalmopathy.

Details on this clonotype: A much larger clonotype is one base distant, so this may be a read error. J is TRBJ1-2 and V is TRBV6-1; weak D call: TRBD1 (5 bases). The V gene lost 2 bases and the J gene lost 1 base, with 17 bases spanning the gap. This CDR3 comprises 17 residues. CDR1 is MNHNS and CDR2 is SASEGT in the germline V gene. The CDR3 region is CASSEQGTVSYNYGYTF. The CDR3 coding sequence is TGTGCCAGCAGTGAACAAGGGACGGTGTCTTATAACTATGGCTACACCTTC.

This clonotype was counted a few times. The junction and the germline gene differ at one end; a read error may be behind it. V and J are TRBV24-1 and TRBJ1-5; D might be TRBD1 (5 bases). CDR3 length equals 18 residues. Germline V CDR1 and CDR2: KGHDR, SFDVKD. The CDR3 sequence is CASSEPNPGQISNQPQHF. The CDR3 DNA sequence: TGTGCCAGCAGTGAGCCCAACCCAGGGCAGATTAGCAATCAGCCCCAGCATTTT.

The gene calls are TRBV9 and TRBJ2-2; TRBD2 aligns across 7 bases. The CDR3 extends over 14 amino acids. V lost 4 bases to trimming and J lost 5 bases; unmatched junction nucleotides: 5. CDR1 and CDR2 from the germline V gene are SGDLS and YYNGEE. The CDR3 DNA is TGTGCCAGCAGCTCGGGACTACCTACCGGGGAGCTGTTTTTT. Translated, it gives CASSSGLPTGELFF.

This chain joins TRBV9 and TRBJ2-3, with 7 positions matching TRBD2. CDR1 and CDR2 from the germline V gene are SGDLS and YYNGEE. The CDR3 sequence is 15 residues long. With 4 bases clipped from V and 5 bases from J, the junction kept 10 bases outside the gene matches. The CDR3 protein is CASSSARESVDTQYF. The CDR3 DNA is TGTGCCAGCAGCTCCGCGCGGGAGTCTGTAGATACGCAGTATTTT.

CDR3 DNA: TGTGCCAGCAGCGTAGCCGGGATTTCGGAGACCCAGTACTTC. It specifies CASSVAGISETQYF. The chain joins TRBV9 to TRBJ2-5, with D perhaps TRBD2 (5 bases). Germline loops: CDR1 SGDLS, CDR2 YYNGEE. The V end was cut by 0 bases, the J end by 5 bases, with 11 bases between. This CDR3 comprises 14 residues. Full variable domain (remainder filled in from reference TRBV9 and TRBJ2-5): DSGVTQTPKHLITATGQRVTLRCSPRSGDLSVYWYQQSLDQGLQFLIQYYNGEERAKGNILERFSAQQFPDLHSELNLSSLELGDSALYFCASSVAGISETQYFGPGTRLLVL.

This clonotype was seen many times. This chain links TRBV7-2 with TRBJ2-5; D might be TRBD2 (6 bases). This CDR3 has 14 amino acids. Germline lookup yields CDR1 SGHTA and CDR2 FQGNSA. The V end was cut by 5 bases, the J end by 5 bases, with 15 bases between. The CDR3 sequence is CASSPWRALETQYF. The CDR3 nucleotides read TGTGCCAGCAGCCCCTGGAGGGCGCTGGAGACCCAGTACTTC.

This clonotype was seen at least ten times. This chain uses TRBV10-3 with TRBJ1-2; no firm D call. V lost 0 bases, J lost 2 bases, and 7 bases lay in between. Germline-derived CDR1 and CDR2 are ENHRY and SYGVKD. The CDR3 contains 14 residues. The CDR3 sequence: CAISESGGNYGYTF. CDR3 nucleotides: TGTGCCATCAGTGAGTCGGGCGGAAACTATGGCTACACCTTC.

The table lists this clonotype with a few counts. The chain is built from TRBV7-3 and TRBJ1-2; 11 bases map to TRBD1. Germline-derived CDR1 and CDR2 are SGHTA and FQGTGA. CDR3 length: 17 residues. V shed 5 bases, J shed 6 bases, and the junction held 14 bases outside the gene matches. The CDR3 sequence is CASSPTRDRTGGNGYTF. The CDR3 nucleotides read TGTGCCAGCAGCCCAACCCGGGATCGGACAGGGGGCAATGGCTACACCTTC.

This clonotype has only a few counts. This chain uses TRBV10-3 with TRBJ2-5; TRBD1 aligns across 7 bases. The CDR3 is 12 amino acids. The V gene end was trimmed by 10 bases and the J gene end by 9 bases; junction bases not matched to a gene: 11. The V gene's germline CDR1 is ENHRY and CDR2 SYGVKD. The DNA for the CDR3 is TGTGCCAGCATCGGACAGGCAGGGGCCCAGTACTTC. This sequence encodes CASIGQAGAQYF.

In regard to this clonotype: Possible read error: a much larger clone is one base away. J is TRBJ2-7 and V is TRBV29-1; D unresolved. Trimming removed 1 base from V and 3 bases from J, with 7 bases in between. In germline, CDR1 is SQVTM, CDR2 ANQGSEA. The CDR3 consists of 12 residues. CDR3 nucleotide sequence: TGCAGCGTTGAAGCCCAGGACTACGAGCAGTACTTC. Protein sequence: CSVEAQDYEQYF.

The V call is TRBV20-1, the J call TRBJ1-1, with unresolved D. CDR3 length equals 16 residues. CDR1 and CDR2 (germline): DFQATT, SNEGSKA (reference sequence). Deletions cut 3 bases from V and 5 bases from J, with 22 bases between. The CDR3 region has the DNA TGCAGTGCTAGCATCGTGGCAGGTGGCGGTGGGACTGAAGCTTTCTTT. Protein: CSASIVAGGGGTEAFF.

The chain couples TRBV4-2 to TRBJ2-7; no firm D call. The germline CDR1 and CDR2 sequences are LGHNA and YNFKEQ. Trimming took 0 bases from V and 3 from J, leaving 9 bases between them. The CDR3 has 14 amino acids. The CDR3 reads CASSQEGQIYEQYF. CDR3 in DNA: TGTGCCAGCAGCCAAGAAGGGCAGATCTACGAGCAGTACTTC.

This clonotype was picked up many times. The chain links TRBV7-2 to TRBJ1-2; 10 nucleotides line up with TRBD1. The J segment lost 2 bases and the V segment lost 0 bases, leaving 0 bases of the junction unmatched. From germline, CDR1 is SGHTA and CDR2 FQGNSA. This CDR3 is 15 amino acids long. The CDR3 spells CASSLADRGNYGYTF. Written as DNA, the CDR3 is TGTGCCAGCAGCTTAGCGGACAGGGGGAACTATGGCTACACCTTC. The whole variable domain, remainder taken from reference TRBV7-2 and TRBJ1-2, is GAGVSQSPSNKVTEKGKDVELRCDPISGHTALYWYRQSLGQGLEFLIYFQGNSAPDKSGLPSDRFSAERTGGSVSTLTIQRTQQEDSAVYLCASSLADRGNYGYTFGSGTRLTVV.

This clonotype was picked up many times. The chain employs TRBV29-1 and TRBJ1-1; D is unclear. V was trimmed by 2 bases and J by 6 bases, leaving 10 bases between them. The germline gives CDR1 SQVTM, CDR2 ANQGSEA. The CDR3 sequence is 12 residues long. CDR3 bases: TGCAGCGTTGAAACGGGTCGCGCTGAAGCTTTCTTT. It specifies CSVETGRAEAFF.

This clonotype has ten or more counts. The chain is built from TRBV10-3 and TRBJ2-7, with TRBD2 matching 9 bases. The CDR3 extends over 13 amino acids. Germline V CDR1 and CDR2: ENHRY, SYGVKD. The V segment lost 6 bases and the J segment 12 bases; nucleotides outside the gene matches: 12. CDR3 protein: CAIRTTSGGMLYF. The DNA of the CDR3 is TGTGCCATCAGAACGACTAGCGGTGGTATGTTGTACTTC.

This clonotype has at least ten counts. The chain combines TRBV29-1 with TRBJ1-6, with D maybe TRBD1 (6 bases). V dropped 4 bases and J dropped 11 bases, with 9 bases sitting between them. Germline V gives CDR1 SQVTM, CDR2 ANQGSEA. There are 11 residues in the CDR3. The CDR3 DNA follows: TGCAGCGTTGGGGACACAACACCCCTCCACTTT. Translating it yields CSVGDTTPLHF.